This T cell receptor (beta chain) appears in the sequencing data of a study of shared T cell receptors in the human thymus. The data were produced by immunoSEQ multiplex PCR, yet TCRdb's version contains in-frame clones alone and is incomplete. Found here are some 660,000 clones, approximately 89% of them singletons; the top ten hold 0.0094%. A single count supports this clone. J lost 7 bases, V lost 3 bases, and 9 bases had no gene match. CDR1 is MDHEN, CDR2 SYDVKM, per germline. This CDR3 has 15 amino acids. This sample also belongs to another study, concerning human thymus T cells. That source notes: The people who donated were healthy Finnish babies having corrective surgery for congenital heart defects. Corrective cardiac surgery supplied the resected thymus tissue. Related work showed strongly overlapping thymic repertoires across unrelated individuals.

Sequences were obtained from thymocytes. This TCR was recovered from a boy younger than two with a congenital heart defect. This chain connects TRBV28 to TRBJ1-5; 7 nucleotides align to TRBD1. CDR3 coding DNA: TGTGCCAGCAGTTTTCCGACAGGGTATCACCAGCCCCAGCATTTT. Its translation: CASSFPTGYHQPQHF.